This entry lists 2 T cell receptor beta chains sequenced from one sample in a study of vaccination and CD4 T cells after COVID-19. These TCRs' antigens remain unknown. Sequencing of cultured CD4+ T cell DNA used the Oncomine TCR Beta short-read assay. TCRdb reanalysed the PCR reads using MiXCR and keeps one entry per CDR3 protein. The sample includes roughly 10,000 distinct CDR3 sequences, about 40% of them seen just once. Described treatment: roughly 11-day PBMC culture with coronavirus spike peptide pools or control peptides (ViraFEST assay). Sample: CD4+ T cells from blood, cultured in vitro. All receptors come from a human donor who had recovered from COVID-19.

This clonotype was seen more than once but under ten times. The chain links TRBV20-1 to TRBJ1-2, with TRBD1 matching over 8 bases. Germline V gene data show CDR1 as DFQATT and CDR2 as SNEGSKA (reference sequence). This CDR3 region has 14 residues. V was clipped by 1 base and J by 4 bases; unmatched bases: 5. DNA of the CDR3: TGCAGTGCTAGAGGACAGGGGTCCTCCTATGGCTACACCTTC. This translates into CSARGQGSSYGYTF.

The chain uses TRBV24-1 and TRBJ2-7; 9 bases align to TRBD1. CDR1 and CDR2 from the germline V gene are KGHDR and SFDVKD. This CDR3 is 17 amino acids long. J lost 5 bases, V lost 12 bases, and 22 bases had no gene match. CDR3 in amino acids: CAARPLGDRAFSNEQYF. The CDR3 DNA sequence: TGTGCCGCCCGTCCCTTGGGGGACAGGGCTTTTTCAAACGAGCAGTACTTC.